This TCR beta chain was obtained from a study of blood T cell repertoires in COVID-19. Study processing details: Counts of nucleated cells, estimated from reference gene primer amplification, were obtained. Measured with immunoSEQ multiplex PCR; TCRdb has only the in-frame clones, and not every one. D and trimming come from the DNA, and the V and J calls and clone size come from that table. Of roughly 72,000 clones listed, around 90% were seen once; the top ten hold approximately 19%. The CDR3 runs to 15 residues. After removal of 5 bases from V and 2 bases from J, the junction contained 7 bases not matched to a gene. The germline gives CDR1 MNHEY, CDR2 SMNVEV (reference sequence).

V usage is TRBV27 and J usage is TRBJ1-1, with 8 positions matching TRBD1. Sequenced material: peripheral blood. The origin of this receptor is a human donor in a cohort sampled during active COVID-19. The CDR3 loop reads CASSAGTGRNTEAFF. The CDR3 bases are TGTGCCAGCAGTGCAGGGACAGGTAGAAACACTGAAGCTTTCTTT.